One and the same sample provided the 21 T cell receptor beta chains below, sequenced in a study of graft-versus-host responses after intestinal transplantation (dated by TCRdb to the early 2020s). The protocol used for the library was the immunoSEQ multiplex PCR assay. TCRdb retrieved this table from immuneACCESS and kept in-frame rearrangements only. Not all clones are present; in checked studies, unresolved V genes account for under half, and no reason is known for the remainder. This sample holds around 49,000 clones; roughly nine tenths were observed only once. The top ten clones comprise 0.5% to 0.8% of the sample. Their cognate antigens are unknown. The time point label on this specimen signifies: cells obtained before transplantation from donor or recipient. Source: unstimulated CD4+ T cells sorted from spleen or lymph node cells, taken before transplant. These receptors were obtained from a human donor who was the organ donor for an intestinal transplant.

The rearrangement uses TRBV29-1 and TRBJ1-1; 7 bases agree with TRBD1. The V segment lost 7 bases and the J segment 11 bases; nucleotides outside the gene matches: 13. The germline gives CDR1 SQVTM, CDR2 ANQGSEA. CDR3 size: 12 residues. CDR3 in amino acids: CSAGDSLREAFF. DNA for the CDR3: TGCAGCGCTGGGGACAGCCTCAGAGAGGCTTTCTTT.

The genes are TRBV6-5 and TRBJ1-5, with 8 bases aligning to TRBD1. In germline, CDR1 is MNHEY, CDR2 SVGAGI. This CDR3 comprises 15 residues. V shed 6 bases, J shed 4 bases, and the junction held 8 bases outside the gene matches. The CDR3 sequence is CASRPDRVRNQPQHF. DNA for the CDR3: TGTGCCAGCAGACCGGACAGGGTGAGAAATCAGCCCCAGCATTTT.

In its sample, this clone was seen a few times. The rearrangement joins TRBV6-1 to TRBJ2-7; TRBD2 is a possible D gene (6 bases). Germline CDR1 reads MNHNS; CDR2 reads SASEGT. Trimming cost V 3 bases and J 5 bases, with 17 bases left between them. The CDR3 extends over 15 amino acids. CDR3 sequence reads: CASSEWFSSAHEQYF. The CDR3 coding sequence is TGTGCCAGCAGTGAGTGGTTTTCTAGCGCTCACGAGCAGTACTTC.

This rearrangement joins TRBV6-6 to TRBJ2-1, with 9 bases that match TRBD2. The germline gives CDR1 MNHNY, CDR2 SVGAGI (reference sequence). Unmatched junction bases numbered 12, after V lost 7 bases and J lost 8 bases. The CDR3 extends over 15 amino acids. CDR3 residues: CASTKRAGGGDEQFF. In nucleotides, the CDR3 is TGTGCCAGCACCAAGAGGGCGGGAGGGGGTGATGAGCAGTTCTTC.

This chain links TRBV28 with TRBJ2-1, with a possible D match to TRBD1 (6 bases). The V gene's germline CDR1 is MDHEN and CDR2 SYDVKM. This CDR3 is built from 15 residues. Trimming removed 1 base at V and 6 bases at J, with 13 bases between. In nucleotides, the CDR3 is TGTGCCAGCAGTTTATTATTGGGGGCCGGCAATGAGCAGTTCTTC. Protein product: CASSLLLGAGNEQFF.

The V and J genes are TRBV5-1 and TRBJ2-5; perhaps TRBD1 as D (6 bases). CDR1 and CDR2 (germline): SGHRS, YFSETQ. The CDR3 loop spans 15 amino acids. V lost 5 bases, J lost 1 base, and 15 bases lay in between. CDR3 region: CASRGAPRSQETQYF. CDR3 sequence (DNA): TGCGCCAGCAGGGGGGCCCCCCGCAGCCAAGAGACCCAGTACTTC.

As for this clone: One end of the junction varies from germline; a read error may be responsible. The chain is built from TRBV7-2 and TRBJ2-1; D not resolved. Germline lookup yields CDR1 SGHTA and CDR2 FQGNSA. The CDR3 is made up of 13 amino acids. CDR3 region: CVSRYPLGHEQFF. The CDR3 DNA reads TGTGTCAGCAGGTATCCCTTGGGCCATGAGCAGTTCTTC.

This rearrangement joins TRBV5-8 to TRBJ1-3; possible D gene TRBD1, 5 bases. V was shortened by 4 bases and J by 4 bases, with 18 bases between the two germline ends. CDR1 and CDR2 from the germline V gene are SGHTS and YDEGEE. CDR3 length: 16 residues. The CDR3 bases are TGTGCCAGCAGCGTAGGGGTCGCGACCCGGGGAAACACCATATATTTT. Its protein is CASSVGVATRGNTIYF.

The rearrangement links TRBV25-1 to TRBJ2-3, with 8 bases aligning to TRBD2. Germline values: CDR1 MGHDK, CDR2 SYGVNS. CDR3 length: 15 residues. The junction had 11 bases not matched to a gene; V was cut back by 6 bases and J by 6 bases. CDR3 protein: CASRTGTRGTDTQYF. The CDR3 DNA reads TGTGCCAGCAGGACCGGGACTAGGGGTACCGATACGCAGTATTTT. Full variable domain (outside the CDR3, taken from reference TRBV25-1 and TRBJ2-3): EADIYQTPRYLVIGTGKKITLECSQTMGHDKMYWYQQDPGMELHLIHYSYGVNSTEKGDLSSESTVSRIRTEHFPLTLESARPSHTSQYLCASRTGTRGTDTQYFGPGTRLTVL.

The J gene is TRBJ2-1, the V gene TRBV19, with 15 positions matching TRBD2. V lost 3 bases and J lost 7; bases outside the gene matches: 4. The CDR3 is made up of 16 amino acids. The germline CDR1 and CDR2 sequences are LNHDA and SQIVND (reference sequence). This CDR3 is CASSIGGLAGGNEQFF. The CDR3 DNA reads TGTGCCAGTAGTATCGGAGGACTAGCGGGAGGGAATGAGCAGTTCTTC.

V usage is TRBV6-5 and J usage is TRBJ1-1, with 7 nucleotides matching TRBD1. The CDR3 is 15 residues long. The germline gives CDR1 MNHEY, CDR2 SVGAGI. Trimming removed 2 bases from V and 6 bases from J; junction bases left unmatched: 9. The CDR3 bases are TGTGCCAGCAGTTACGCTGAACAGGGGCGCGCTGAAGCTTTCTTT. Translation gives CASSYAEQGRAEAFF.

The chain joins TRBV6-6 to TRBJ1-2; D is ambiguous. V was shortened by 5 bases and J by 2 bases, with 9 bases between the two germline ends. Germline V gene data show CDR1 as MNHNY and CDR2 as SVGAGI (reference sequence). The CDR3 loop spans 13 amino acids. CDR3 sequence: CASSATGNYGYTF. CDR3 nucleotide sequence: TGTGCCAGCAGTGCGACTGGGAACTATGGCTACACCTTC.

The chain recombines TRBV7-9 with TRBJ2-3; TRBD1 might be the D (5 bases). Trimming removed 5 bases at V and 6 bases at J, with 12 bases between. CDR3 size: 13 residues. Germline V gives CDR1 SEHNR, CDR2 FQNEAQ (reference sequence). The CDR3 sequence: CASSAQGDDTQYF. The DNA for the CDR3 is TGTGCCAGCAGCGCCCAGGGTGACGATACGCAGTATTTT.

Written as DNA, the CDR3 is TGTGCCAGTAGTACCCGGCTAGCGGGGGTCACCGGGGAGCTGTTTTTT. It codes for CASSTRLAGVTGELFF. J is TRBJ2-2 and V is TRBV19, with 10 positions matching TRBD2. CDR1 and CDR2 from the germline V gene are LNHDA and SQIVND (reference sequence). V trimming: 4 bases; J trimming: 4 bases; junction bases outside the gene matches: 6. There are 16 residues in the CDR3.

This chain links TRBV19 with TRBJ2-3; D is possibly TRBD2 (6 bases). This CDR3 contains 14 residues. In germline, CDR1 is LNHDA, CDR2 SQIVND (reference sequence). The V and J ends lost 5 bases and 0 bases respectively, with 9 bases between them. This chain's CDR3 is CASSAGLSTDTQYF. CDR3 bases: TGTGCCAGTAGTGCGGGGCTAAGCACAGATACGCAGTATTTT.

The chain has TRBV2 and TRBJ1-2, with 9 bases matching TRBD1. Trimming removed 4 bases from V and 2 bases from J; junction bases left unmatched: 5. This CDR3 comprises 15 residues. Germline assignment: CDR1 SNHLY and CDR2 FYNNEI. CDR3 region: CASSGTGGANYGYTF. The CDR3 bases are TGTGCCAGCAGTGGAACAGGGGGCGCAAACTATGGCTACACCTTC.

CDR3 amino acids: CATSRDGTGGGGNTIYF. In nucleotides, the CDR3 is TGTGCCACCAGCAGAGACGGCACAGGGGGGGGAGGAAACACCATATATTTT. The V call is TRBV15, the J call TRBJ1-3, with 8 bases matching TRBD1. The CDR3 runs to 17 residues. CDR1 is LNHNV and CDR2 is YYDKDF in the germline V gene (reference sequence). V dropped 0 bases and J dropped 4; count of bases not matched to a gene: 8.

This chain uses TRBV5-4 with TRBJ1-2; 9 nucleotides line up with TRBD1. Germline lookup yields CDR1 SGHNT and CDR2 YYREEE (reference sequence). V was clipped by 0 bases and J by 8 bases; unmatched bases: 5. This CDR3 has 14 residues. CDR3: CASSLETGGRGYTF. The CDR3 bases are TGTGCCAGCAGCTTGGAGACAGGGGGTCGCGGCTACACCTTC.

There are a few counts of this clone. The gene calls are TRBV28 and TRBJ1-1; tentatively, D is TRBD1 (6 bases). V lost 5 bases, J lost 4 bases, and 23 bases lay in between. CDR3 size: 17 residues. Germline CDR1 and CDR2: MDHEN and SYDVKM. The chain's CDR3 is CASSTPRRGARGTEAFF. CDR3 nucleotides: TGTGCCAGCAGTACTCCCCGCCGGGGGGCGCGAGGCACTGAAGCTTTCTTT.

A word on this clone: At one boundary the junction diverges from the germline segment, which might be a read error. The chain recombines TRBV7-7 with TRBJ2-3; perhaps TRBD1 as D (6 bases). CDR3 length: 17 amino acids. In germline, CDR1 is SSHAT, CDR2 FNYEAQ (reference sequence). CDR3 sequence reads: CASSFPSGEGRTDTQYF. The CDR3 region has the DNA TGTGCTAGCAGCTTTCCCTCAGGGGAAGGGCGCACAGATACGCAGTATTTT.

This chain joins TRBV5-4 and TRBJ2-7; 12 bases align to TRBD2. Germline CDR1 SGHNT, CDR2 YYREEE (reference sequence). CDR3 length equals 17 residues. V lost 6 bases and J lost 7; bases outside the gene matches: 17. CDR3 loop: CASTLRRLAGDLGEQYF. The CDR3 DNA reads as TGTGCCAGCACCCTAAGGAGACTAGCGGGGGACCTGGGGGAGCAGTACTTC.